Below, one TCR beta chain is given with its context. Caucasian, healthy and from Russia, the donors were aged between about 6 and 90. PBMCs, at least 6.5 million per sample, were isolated. These data are taken from a study of blood T cells in healthy people across ages. CDR1 and CDR2 from the germline V gene are SGHTA and FQGNSA. Trimming left V 4 bases short and J 0 bases short, with 9 bases between. The length of the CDR3 is 14 residues. Primed by a sample-barcoded 5' primer and a J-beta primer mix, a second PCR proceeded for about 7 to 11 cycles. Every molecule of cDNA carried a tag from a template-switch adaptor with 12 random nucleotides. TCRdb re-analysed the 5' RACE reads in MiXCR, keeping a single row per CDR3 protein. The sample shows 1.5 million to 2 million distinct CDR3 sequences, roughly 28% of them seen only once.

The receptor's source is a woman in her 30s in good health. The material sequenced was blood. V usage is TRBV7-2 and J usage is TRBJ2-5; D remains unclear. CDR3 sequence: CASSSTRNQETQYF. In DNA, the CDR3 is TGTGCCAGCAGCTCAACGCGGAACCAAGAGACCCAGTACTTC.